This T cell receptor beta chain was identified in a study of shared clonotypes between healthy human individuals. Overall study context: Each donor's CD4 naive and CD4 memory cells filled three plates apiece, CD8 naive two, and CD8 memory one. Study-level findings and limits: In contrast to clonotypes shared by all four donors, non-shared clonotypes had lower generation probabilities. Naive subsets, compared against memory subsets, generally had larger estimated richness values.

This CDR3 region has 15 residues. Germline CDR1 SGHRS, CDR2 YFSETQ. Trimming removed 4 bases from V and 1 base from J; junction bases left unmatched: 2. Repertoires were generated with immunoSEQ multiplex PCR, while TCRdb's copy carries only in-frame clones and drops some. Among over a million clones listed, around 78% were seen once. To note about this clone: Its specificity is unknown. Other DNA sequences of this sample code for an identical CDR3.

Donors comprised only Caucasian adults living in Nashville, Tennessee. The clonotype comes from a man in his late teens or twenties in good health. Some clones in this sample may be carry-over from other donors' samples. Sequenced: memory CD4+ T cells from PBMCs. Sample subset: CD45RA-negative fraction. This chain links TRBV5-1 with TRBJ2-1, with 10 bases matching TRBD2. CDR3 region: CASSLGLASYNEQFF. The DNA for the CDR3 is TGCGCCAGCAGCCTGGGACTAGCGTCCTACAATGAGCAGTTCTTC.